This T cell receptor (beta chain) is from a study of human T cells and chemical hapten exposure. This clonotype was picked up a small number of times. Its antigen is still unknown. Germline V gene sequence: CDR1 SNHLY, CDR2 FYNNEI. CDR3 length equals 14 residues. Deletions cut 10 bases from V and 3 bases from J, with 16 bases between. TCRdb recomputed calls from the RACE reads with MiXCR, one row per CDR3 protein. The top ten hold around 1% of the sample, which has roughly 89,000 distinct CDR3 sequences, approximately 10% seen once. Study-wide results and caveats: Patch test score rose with PT1 expanded TCRs, significant at 8, 16, 32, not 4.

As to time point: patch test 3, about 24 weeks after DPC sensitization. Indicated treatment: therapeutic diphenylcyclopropenone sensitization with weekly scalp DPC. This sequence joins TRBV2 and TRBJ2-1; D is ambiguous. The receptor comes from a woman aged 25 to 39 with alopecia areata. Some clones in this sample may be carry-over from other donors' samples. This sample comprised whole blood, obtained in connection with sensitization to the hapten diphenylcyclopropenone (DPC). The CDR3 spells CATDSRVGYNEQFF. CDR3 sequence (DNA): TGTGCCACTGACTCCCGAGTAGGCTACAATGAGCAGTTCTTC. Full variable domain (rest looked up from reference TRBV2 and TRBJ2-1): EPEVTQTPSHQVTQMGQEVILRCVPISNHLYFYWYRQILGQKVEFLVSFYNNEISEKSEIFDDQFSVERPDGSNFTLKIRSTKLEDSAMYFCATDSRVGYNEQFFGPGTRLTVL.